This T cell receptor (beta chain) originates from a study of PD-1 blockade in mismatch repair-deficient tumors. The table came from immunoSEQ multiplex PCR; TCRdb's copy has only in-frame clones and leaves some out. This table holds roughly 120,000 clones, about nine tenths found once. V dropped 4 bases and J dropped 6 bases, with 10 bases sitting between them. Germline V CDR1 and CDR2: LGHNA, YSLEER. The CDR3 covers 13 residues. This clone was detected once. This chain uses TRBV4-3 with TRBJ2-1; no definite D call. The source material was peripheral blood, sampled 70 to 72 weeks after starting pembrolizumab. This clonotype was sampled from an adult with mismatch repair-deficient cancer. DNA for the CDR3: TGCGCCAGCAGCCGAGTATCAGGCAATGAGCAGTTCTTC. Protein product: CASSRVSGNEQFF.